This TCR beta chain was sequenced in a study of cytomegalovirus exposure and HLA in healthy donors. In germline, CDR1 is SEHNR, CDR2 FQNEAQ (reference sequence). The V and J ends lost 5 bases and 4 bases respectively, with 12 bases between them. This CDR3 has 14 amino acids. A note on this clone: Its specificity is not known.

Primers included in the PCR were 60 Vbeta and 13 Jbeta primers. Libraries were prepared by immunoSEQ multiplex PCR; TCRdb keeps only in-frame clonotypes and omits some of them. The sample shows approximately 190,000 clones, around 84% of them seen only once. Findings and limits, study-wide: In an earlier analysis, about 90% or about 30%: the productive usage of most TCR beta V segments. Later analysis showed TCR association rates varying by HLA locus, highest for DRB1 and lowest for HLA-C.

The gene calls are TRBV7-9 and TRBJ2-1; unclear D gene. The sequence was collected from a woman aged 50 to 60 in good health and CMV-seropositive. The sequenced sample was PBMCs. DNA of the CDR3: TGTGCCAGCAGCCACGAGGTGGAATACAATGAGCAGTTCTTC. Its translation is CASSHEVEYNEQFF. The full variable domain, in which reference TRBV7-9 and TRBJ2-1 provide the parts outside the CDR3, is DTGVSQNPRHKITKRGQNVTFRCDPISEHNRLYWYRQTLGQGPEFLTYFQNEAQLEKSRLLSDRFSAERPKGSFSTLEIQRTEQGDSAMYLCASSHEVEYNEQFFGPGTRLTVL.